This T cell receptor beta chain originates from a study of T-cell reconstitution after alpha-beta-depleted transplantation in children (dated by TCRdb to 2016 to 2017). About the study as a whole: Using TCR repertoire profiling, the study quantitatively followed how T-cell immune reconstitution unfolded in children after TCRalphabeta/CD19-depleted allogeneic hematopoietic cell transplantation. Results and caveats for the whole study, not just this receptor: In some patients, the high TCRbeta diversity seen at day 60 was put down to recipient T cells and intrathymic progenitors that had survived conditioning. Over subsequent months, a decline in hyperexpanded clone frequencies was noted, and after one year, T-cell counts and TCRbeta diversity were mostly ascribed to newly produced T cells. About two months after transplant, the apparently early recovery of alphabetaT-cell counts reportedly depended on just several hundred clones that had expanded rapidly and came from non-depleted graft cells.

This clonotype was seen ten or more times. Its recognized antigen is unknown. It has no much larger one-base neighbor in the sample; base qualities were not kept. The CDR3 numbers 15 residues from cysteine through phenylalanine. Of all the DNA, just the CDR3 is kept, 45 bases in frame from base 1. The germline V end is reduced by 2 bases and the J end by 6 bases; junction bases left unmatched: 7. Library prep was done by PCR. Sequencing was performed on an Illumina HiSeq 2500. Molecular barcoding was employed in the preparation of TCR libraries, with unique molecular identifiers being used to normalize TCRbeta repertoire quantification. In TCRdb, the public reads were trimmed at Q25 with fastp and aligned with MiXCR, with productive beta chains retained. Rows with one shared CDR3 protein collapse into an entry with the most common genes and DNA. Recorded for this sample are around 270,000 distinct CDR3 sequences; roughly 7.8% of them occurred a single time. The ten largest clonotypes hold around 10% of the sample.

In the paper's terms, the treatment or condition label means: allogeneic hematopoietic cell transplantation with graft depleted of TCRalphabeta T cells and CD19 B cells. The children who served as transplant recipients had been given grafts of TCRalphabeta/CD19-depleted allogeneic hematopoietic cells. The rearrangement joined TRBV12-3 or TRBV12-4 to TRBJ1-2; TRBD1 fits 9 bases in the junction. The sample in question was peripheral blood, obtained 360 days after TCRalphabeta/CD19-depleted stem cell transplant. This receptor was obtained from a female patient aged 2-9 years who had a stem cell transplant for Fanconi anemia, so the T cells may come from the graft donor. The CDR3 amino acid sequence is: CASSLRGQGGDGYTF. The DNA sequence reads TGTGCCAGCAGTTTAAGGGGACAGGGAGGTGATGGCTACACCTTC.